The rows below give T cell receptor beta chains drawn from one sample of a study of shared clonotypes between healthy human individuals. The protocol was immunoSEQ multiplex PCR, while the TCRdb copy is restricted to in-frame clones and leaves out a portion. The sample carries roughly 300,000 clones, around 79% recorded once. Sequencing input: memory CD4+ T cells sorted from blood. These receptors were taken from a man aged 25 to 40 in good health. The CDR3 runs from the conserved cysteine through the conserved F or W. D genes are given only for firm matches. Some rows mark clone size as missing; the rest say once, few, many or name a class of expanded clone.

>TRBJ2-1|TRBD2|TRBV10-3|-
CAISEGLAINEQFF
TGTGCCATCAGTGAGGGACTAGCGATCAATGAGCAGTTCTTC
>TRBJ1-1|-|TRBV28|-
CASSSLWGRNTEAFF
TGTGCCAGCAGTTCCCTCTGGGGGCGGAACACTGAAGCTTTCTTT
>TRBJ2-7|TRBD1|TRBV19|-
CATGTGYEQYF
TGTGCCACCGGGACAGGCTACGAGCAGTACTTC
>TRBJ1-4|-|TRBV6-1|few
CASSEVEGTEKLFF
TGTGCCAGCAGTGAAGTGGAGGGGACTGAAAAACTGTTTTTT
>TRBJ2-7|-|TRBV15|-
CATSKTTTRGQAGEQYF
TGTGCCACCAGCAAAACTACCACCCGGGGCCAGGCTGGCGAGCAGTACTTC
>TRBJ2-1|TRBD2|TRBV9|-
CASSEDAGGSYNEQFF
TGTGCCAGCAGCGAGGACGCGGGGGGCTCCTACAATGAGCAGTTCTTC
>TRBJ1-1|-|TRBV6-5|-
CASSSLLGRGTEAFF
TGTGCCAGCTCCAGCCTTCTGGGCAGGGGCACTGAAGCTTTCTTT
>TRBJ1-5|-|TRBV6-5|-
CASRVGGSTNQPQHF
TGTGCCAGCAGGGTCGGGGGTTCGACCAATCAGCCCCAGCATTTT
>TRBJ2-1|-|TRBV25-1|-
CASSDGTQFF
TGTGCCAGCAGTGACGGAACGCAGTTCTTC
>TRBJ1-1|-|TRBV11-1|-
CASSLSPGAEAFF
TGTGCCAGCAGCTTGTCCCCGGGGGCTGAAGCTTTCTTT
>TRBJ2-1|TRBD2|TRBV18|-
CASSPGGSLRNEQFF
TGTGCCAGCTCACCTGGCGGGAGTCTAAGAAATGAGCAGTTCTTC
>TRBJ2-7|-|TRBV5-1|once
CASSLKPDYEQYF
TGCGCCAGCAGCTTGAAACCCGACTACGAGCAGTACTTC
>TRBJ2-3|-|TRBV28|-
CASSLRVDTQYF
TGTGCCAGCAGTTTAAGGGTAGATACGCAGTATTTT
>TRBJ1-1|-|TRBV19|-
CASSILANPTEAFF
TGTGCCAGTAGTATACTGGCCAACCCTACTGAAGCTTTCTTT
>TRBJ2-7|-|TRBV9|-
CASSLDVQNYEQYF
TGTGCCAGCAGCTTAGACGTACAGAACTACGAGCAGTACTTC
>TRBJ2-1|TRBD2|TRBV7-8|-
CASSVRRTSGRVYEQFF
TGTGCCAGCAGCGTTAGGAGGACTAGCGGGAGGGTTTATGAGCAGTTCTTC
>TRBJ2-1|-|TRBV12-5|few
CASGPSAGNEQFF
TGTGCTAGTGGTCCATCGGCAGGGAATGAGCAGTTCTTC
>TRBJ1-2|-|TRBV30|-
CAWSFSYGYTF
TGTGCCTGGAGTTTCTCTTATGGCTACACCTTC
>TRBJ2-7|-|TRBV11-3|-
CASPPLERAFSSYEQYF
TGTGCCAGTCCCCCCCTGGAGAGGGCCTTTTCCTCCTACGAGCAGTACTTC
>TRBJ2-3|TRBD2|TRBV9|once
CASSVGLAGETDTQYF
TGTGCCAGCAGCGTAGGGTTAGCGGGAGAGACAGATACGCAGTATTTT
>TRBJ2-7|TRBD1|TRBV18|few
CASSPGTASYEQYF
TGTGCCAGCTCACCCGGGACAGCCTCCTACGAGCAGTACTTC
>TRBJ2-7|-|TRBV5-6|-
CASSLWTAYEQYF
TGTGCCAGCAGCCTCTGGACAGCCTACGAGCAGTACTTC
>TRBJ1-1|-|TRBV18|-
CASSQTMGSEAFF
TGTGCCAGCTCACAGACTATGGGTTCTGAAGCTTTCTTT
>TRBJ2-5|-|TRBV4-1|-
CASSLDRGSQYF
TGCGCCAGCAGCCTAGACCGGGGGTCCCAGTACTTC
>TRBJ1-1|-|TRBV10-3|-
CAISDAGGEDTEAFF
TGTGCCATCAGTGATGCGGGGGGAGAGGACACTGAAGCTTTCTTT
>TRBJ2-1|TRBD1|TRBV25-1|-
CASSDLPDRGRPNEQFF
TGTGCCAGCAGTGACCTCCCGGACAGGGGAAGGCCCAATGAGCAGTTCTTC
>TRBJ2-1|-|TRBV11-3|-
CASSPGPSSYNEQFF
TGTGCCAGCAGTCCTGGTCCTAGCTCCTACAATGAGCAGTTCTTC
>TRBJ1-2|-|TRBV14|few
CASSQDHGGAVDGYTF
TGTGCCAGCAGCCAAGATCACGGGGGGGCCGTCGATGGCTACACCTTC
>TRBJ1-1|-|TRBV5-6|-
CASSLVRNTEAFF
TGTGCCAGCAGCTTGGTGCGTAACACTGAAGCTTTCTTT
>TRBJ1-1|TRBD1|TRBV28|-
CASSNRGGNTEAFF
TGTGCCAGCAGTAACAGGGGGGGGAACACTGAAGCTTTCTTT
>TRBJ2-7|-|TRBV5-1|-
CASSARTASYEQYF
TGCGCCAGCAGCGCCAGGACAGCTTCCTACGAGCAGTACTTC
>TRBJ1-2|-|TRBV7-6|-
CASSARTDGYTF
TGTGCCAGCAGTGCACGGACGGATGGCTACACCTTC
>TRBJ1-1|-|TRBV14|few
CASSQDRSTEAFF
TGTGCCAGCAGCCAAGACCGGTCTACTGAAGCTTTCTTT
>TRBJ2-3|TRBD2|TRBV30|-
CAWSGGTSGSGDTQYF
TGTGCCTGGAGTGGGGGGACTAGCGGGAGTGGAGATACGCAGTATTTT
>TRBJ2-6|TRBD2|TRBV29-1|-
CGGGDGANVLTF
TGCGGGGGAGGGGACGGGGCCAACGTCCTGACTTTC
>TRBJ2-1|-|TRBV18|few
CASSFTEYNEQFF
TGTGCCAGCTCTTTTACCGAATACAATGAGCAGTTCTTC
>TRBJ1-5|TRBD1|TRBV28|-
CASSLQGGNQPQHF
TGTGCCAGCAGTTTACAGGGGGGCAATCAGCCCCAGCATTTT
>TRBJ2-2|TRBD2|TRBV5-1|-
CASRAGTSAGELFF
TGCGCCAGCAGAGCCGGGACTAGTGCCGGGGAGCTGTTTTTT
>TRBJ1-1|-|TRBV5-5|-
CASSLAANTEAFF
TGTGCCAGCAGCTTGGCTGCGAACACTGAAGCTTTCTTT
>TRBJ2-2|TRBD1|TRBV7-3|once
CASSPKQGMDTGELFF
TGTGCCAGCAGCCCGAAACAGGGGATGGACACCGGGGAGCTGTTTTTT
>TRBJ2-6|-|TRBV5-1|few
CASSLPGSSSGANVLTF
TGCGCCAGCAGCTTGCCGGGGTCCTCCTCTGGGGCCAACGTCCTGACTTTC
>TRBJ2-7|-|TRBV10-2|-
CASRGGGQDYEQYF
TGCGCCAGCAGGGGAGGGGGACAGGACTACGAGCAGTACTTC
>TRBJ1-4|-|TRBV29-1|-
CSVGSGRVATNEKLFF
TGCAGCGTTGGATCGGGCAGGGTAGCTACTAATGAAAAACTGTTTTTT
>TRBJ2-1|-|TRBV2|-
CASTQSGATGSEQFF
TGTGCCAGCACTCAATCCGGGGCAACGGGCAGTGAGCAGTTCTTC
>TRBJ1-1|TRBD1|TRBV7-2|-
CASSLGTGITEAFF
TGTGCCAGCAGCTTGGGGACAGGGATCACTGAAGCTTTCTTT
>TRBJ2-3|TRBD2|TRBV7-2|-
CASSMRTSGTGVDTQYF
TGTGCCAGCAGCATGCGGACTAGCGGGACGGGGGTAGATACGCAGTATTTT
>TRBJ1-3|-|TRBV5-1|-
CASTNDIGGNTIYF
TGCGCCAGCACCAACGACATAGGTGGAAACACCATATATTTT
>TRBJ2-2|-|TRBV18|-
CASSPVTAVTGELFF
TGTGCCAGCTCACCCGTGACAGCAGTCACCGGGGAGCTGTTTTTT